This T cell receptor (beta chain) was obtained from a study of CD8 T cells in Susac syndrome (dated by TCRdb to 2018 to 2020). As for the study more broadly: Repertoire sequencing was used to test whether CD8+ T cell activation and differentiation in Susac syndrome was antigen driven. The clonality of the CD8+ T cell repertoire was compared across approximately eleven healthy donors, some 14 Susac syndrome patients and about 15 multiple sclerosis patients.

RNA was extracted using the RNeasy kit, and roughly 0.5 to 1 microgram was reverse transcribed with random hexamers. TCR beta CDR3 regions were amplified with the immunoSEQ multiplex PCR assay covering 54 Vbeta and 13 Jbeta segments. PCR amplification bias was corrected by using a synthetic template baseline for primer optimization and computational correction. Per the authors' processing: Only productive sequences were kept, with reads annotated to V, D and J genes according to IMGT and analyzed in immunoSEQ Analyzer. Clonality was computed as one minus Shannon entropy normalized by log2 of the number of productive unique sequences. For each patient and control, public and private clones were evaluated within the 100 most prevalent clones. Clones were defined as Susac-specific if absent from the healthy and MS cohorts, from around 1,100 published viral clones and from other ImmuneACCESS disease sequences. TCRdb ran its own pipeline on the public reads, namely fastp trimming at Q25 and MiXCR clone calling, and kept in-frame beta chains. CDR3 protein duplicates are merged, each entry listing the most common genes and DNA. For this entry, the V and J calls and clone size follow TCRdb and not the study's own pipeline. Within this sample are roughly 120,000 distinct CDR3 sequences, with 85% to 95% of them counted one time only. The ten most abundant clones make up approximately 0.31% of the sample.

Peripheral blood CD8+ and CD4+ T cells from healthy donors, Susac syndrome patients and multiple sclerosis patients were profiled by high-throughput TCR beta sequencing. Treatment-naive patients with stable or active relapsing-remitting disease fulfilling revised McDonald criteria were used as multiple sclerosis controls. Bulk CD8+ and CD4+ T cells were purified magnetically by negative isolation, whereas CD8+ TEMRA cells were enriched by FACS. Blood was drawn into EDTA tubes, processed within 24 hours, and PBMCs were isolated by density gradient centrifugation. PBMCs intended for TCR sequencing were cryopreserved in liquid nitrogen and were subsequently thawed in a 37 degrees C water bath. The sorted or isolated CD4+, CD8+ and CD8+ TEMRA cells reached a purity of at least 90%. What the work shows at the level of the full study, not this receptor alone: The number of individuals in the TCR sequencing and HLA analysis was acknowledged as relatively small.

Turning to this clonotype: This receptor's antigen is unknown. No much larger clone is present one base from it, and per-base qualities are unavailable.

Relative to germline, V is 0 bases shorter and J is 5 bases shorter, with 12 bases between their ends. The CDR3 measures 14 amino acids from cysteine to phenylalanine. The retained sequence is limited to the CDR3, 42 bases, with the frame set at the first base. CDR1 and CDR2 (SGHRS, YFSETQ) derive from the germline V gene. The clonotype comes from a human donor with multiple sclerosis. The sequenced sample was CD8+ T cells from PBMCs. This sequence uses TRBV5-1 and TRBJ2-7; D gene: possibly TRBD1, on 5 matching bases. The CDR3 in this case is CASSLVPGRDEQYF. Read as DNA, the sequence is TGCGCCAGCAGCTTGGTTCCAGGGCGCGACGAGCAGTACTTC.